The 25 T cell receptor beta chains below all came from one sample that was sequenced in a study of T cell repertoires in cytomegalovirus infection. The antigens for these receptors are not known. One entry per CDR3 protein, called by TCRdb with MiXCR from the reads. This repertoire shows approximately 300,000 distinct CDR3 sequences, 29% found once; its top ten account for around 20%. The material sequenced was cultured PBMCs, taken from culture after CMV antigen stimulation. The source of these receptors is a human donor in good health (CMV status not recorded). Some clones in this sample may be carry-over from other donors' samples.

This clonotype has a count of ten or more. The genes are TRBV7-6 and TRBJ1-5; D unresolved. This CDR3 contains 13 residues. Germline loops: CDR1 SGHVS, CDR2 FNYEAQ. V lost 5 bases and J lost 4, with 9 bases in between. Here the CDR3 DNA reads TGTGCCAGCAGCCTTCAGGAGAATCAGCCCCAGCATTTT. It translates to CASSLQENQPQHF.

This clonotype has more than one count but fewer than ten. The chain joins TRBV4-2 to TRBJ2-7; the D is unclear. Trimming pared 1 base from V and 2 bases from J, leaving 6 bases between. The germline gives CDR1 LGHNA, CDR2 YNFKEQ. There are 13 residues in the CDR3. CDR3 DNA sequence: TGTGCCAGCAGCCAAGTTACCGCCTACGAGCAGTACTTC. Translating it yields CASSQVTAYEQYF.

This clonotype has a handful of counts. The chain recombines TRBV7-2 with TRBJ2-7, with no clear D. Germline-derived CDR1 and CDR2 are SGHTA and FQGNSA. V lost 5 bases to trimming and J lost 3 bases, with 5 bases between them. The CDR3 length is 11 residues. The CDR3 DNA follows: TGTGCCAGCAGCGCCCACTACGAGCAGTACTTC. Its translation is CASSAHYEQYF. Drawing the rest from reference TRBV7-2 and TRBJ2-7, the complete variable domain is GAGVSQSPSNKVTEKGKDVELRCDPISGHTALYWYRQSLGQGLEFLIYFQGNSAPDKSGLPSDRFSAERTGGSVSTLTIQRTQQEDSAVYLCASSAHYEQYFGPGTRLTVT.

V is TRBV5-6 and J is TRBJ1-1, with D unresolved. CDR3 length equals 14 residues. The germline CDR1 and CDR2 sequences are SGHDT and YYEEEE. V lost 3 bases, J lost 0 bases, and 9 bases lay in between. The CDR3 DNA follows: TGTGCCAGCAGCTACGGATGGATGAACACTGAAGCTTTCTTT. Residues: CASSYGWMNTEAFF.

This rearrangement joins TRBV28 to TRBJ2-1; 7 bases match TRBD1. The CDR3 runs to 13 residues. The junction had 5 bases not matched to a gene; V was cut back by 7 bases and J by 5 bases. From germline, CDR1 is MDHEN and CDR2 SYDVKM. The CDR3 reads CASKVTGDNEQFF. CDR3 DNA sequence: TGTGCCAGCAAGGTAACAGGGGACAATGAGCAGTTCTTC.

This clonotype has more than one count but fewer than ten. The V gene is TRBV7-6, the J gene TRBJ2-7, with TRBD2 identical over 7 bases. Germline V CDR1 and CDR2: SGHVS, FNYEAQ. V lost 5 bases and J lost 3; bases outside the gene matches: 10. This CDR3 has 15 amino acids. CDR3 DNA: TGTGCCAGCAGCCCCCGGACTAGGGCGAACTACGAGCAGTACTTC. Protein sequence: CASSPRTRANYEQYF.

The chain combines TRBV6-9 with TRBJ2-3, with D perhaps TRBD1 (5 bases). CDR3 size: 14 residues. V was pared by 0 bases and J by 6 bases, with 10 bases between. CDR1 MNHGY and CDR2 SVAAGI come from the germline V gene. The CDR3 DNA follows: TGTGCCAGCAGTTATTCAGGGGTGAGGGATACGCAGTATTTT. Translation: CASSYSGVRDTQYF.

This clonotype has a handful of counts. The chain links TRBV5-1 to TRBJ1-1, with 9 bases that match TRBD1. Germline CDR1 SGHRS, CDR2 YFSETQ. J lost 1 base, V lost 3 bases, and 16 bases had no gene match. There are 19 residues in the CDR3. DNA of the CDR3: TGCGCCAGCAGCTCCCCTCGACAGGGGGACGGGTTCGCGAACACTGAAGCTTTCTTT. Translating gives CASSSPRQGDGFANTEAFF.

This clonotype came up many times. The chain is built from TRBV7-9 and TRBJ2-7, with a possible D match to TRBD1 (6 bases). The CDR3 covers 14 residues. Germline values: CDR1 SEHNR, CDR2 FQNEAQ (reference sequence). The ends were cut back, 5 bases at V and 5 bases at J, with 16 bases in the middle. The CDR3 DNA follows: TGTGCCAGCAGCAGGACCGGTGGGGGCGACGAGCAGTACTTC. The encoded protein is CASSRTGGGDEQYF.

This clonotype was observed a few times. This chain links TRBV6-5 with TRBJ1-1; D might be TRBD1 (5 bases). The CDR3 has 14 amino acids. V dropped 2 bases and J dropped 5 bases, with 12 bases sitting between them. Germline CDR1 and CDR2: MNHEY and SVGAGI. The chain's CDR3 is CASSYGAGWTEAFF. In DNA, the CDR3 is TGTGCCAGCAGTTACGGGGCAGGGTGGACTGAAGCTTTCTTT.

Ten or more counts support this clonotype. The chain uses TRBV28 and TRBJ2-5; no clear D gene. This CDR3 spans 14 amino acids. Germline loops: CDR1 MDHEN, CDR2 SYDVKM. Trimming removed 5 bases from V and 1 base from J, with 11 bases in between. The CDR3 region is CASSPWDGQETQYF. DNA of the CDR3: TGTGCCAGCAGTCCATGGGATGGCCAAGAGACCCAGTACTTC.

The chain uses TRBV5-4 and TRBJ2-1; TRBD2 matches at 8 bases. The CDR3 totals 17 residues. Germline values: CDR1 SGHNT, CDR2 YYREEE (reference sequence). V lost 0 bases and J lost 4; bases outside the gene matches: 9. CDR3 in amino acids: CASSLDGLAGGYNEQFF. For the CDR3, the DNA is TGTGCCAGCAGCTTGGATGGGTTGGCGGGGGGATACAATGAGCAGTTCTTC.

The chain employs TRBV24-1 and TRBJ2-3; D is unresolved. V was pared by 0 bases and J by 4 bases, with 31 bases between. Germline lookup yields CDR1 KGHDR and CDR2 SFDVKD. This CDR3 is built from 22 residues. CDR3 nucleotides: TGTGCCACCAGTGATTTGGTGTGGGTCAATGGTTTGGCCTTCATCAGGCCAGATACGCAGTATTTT. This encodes CATSDLVWVNGLAFIRPDTQYF.

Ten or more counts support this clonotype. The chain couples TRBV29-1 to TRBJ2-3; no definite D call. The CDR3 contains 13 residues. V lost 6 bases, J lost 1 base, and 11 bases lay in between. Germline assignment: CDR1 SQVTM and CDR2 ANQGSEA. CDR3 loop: CSVNPTGTDTQYF. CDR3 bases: TGCAGCGTCAACCCGACTGGCACAGATACGCAGTATTTT.

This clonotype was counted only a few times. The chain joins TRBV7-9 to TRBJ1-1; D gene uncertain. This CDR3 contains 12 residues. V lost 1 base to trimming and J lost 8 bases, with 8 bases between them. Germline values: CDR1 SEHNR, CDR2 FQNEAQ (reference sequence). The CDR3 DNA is TGTGCCAGCAGCTTAGTTGTGGGCGAAGCTTTCTTT. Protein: CASSLVVGEAFF. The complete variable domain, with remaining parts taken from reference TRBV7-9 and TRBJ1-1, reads DTGVSQNPRHKITKRGQNVTFRCDPISEHNRLYWYRQTLGQGPEFLTYFQNEAQLEKSRLLSDRFSAERPKGSFSTLEIQRTEQGDSAMYLCASSLVVGEAFFGQGTRLTVV.

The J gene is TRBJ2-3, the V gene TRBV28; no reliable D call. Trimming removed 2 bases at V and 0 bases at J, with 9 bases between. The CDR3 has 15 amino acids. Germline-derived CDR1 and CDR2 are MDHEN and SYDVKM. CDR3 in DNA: TGTGCCAGCAGTTTACCCCGCAGGAGCACAGATACGCAGTATTTT. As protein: CASSLPRRSTDTQYF. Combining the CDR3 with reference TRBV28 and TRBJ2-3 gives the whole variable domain DVKVTQSSRYLVKRTGEKVFLECVQDMDHENMFWYRQDPGLGLRLIYFSYDVKMKEKGDIPEGYSVSREKKERFSLILESASTNQTSMYLCASSLPRRSTDTQYFGPGTRLTVL.

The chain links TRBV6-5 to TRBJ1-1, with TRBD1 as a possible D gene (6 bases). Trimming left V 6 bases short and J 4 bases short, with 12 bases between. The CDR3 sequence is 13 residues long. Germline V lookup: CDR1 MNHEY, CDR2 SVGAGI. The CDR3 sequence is CASSRGTFTEAFF. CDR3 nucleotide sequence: TGTGCCAGCAGCCGCGGGACATTCACTGAAGCTTTCTTT.

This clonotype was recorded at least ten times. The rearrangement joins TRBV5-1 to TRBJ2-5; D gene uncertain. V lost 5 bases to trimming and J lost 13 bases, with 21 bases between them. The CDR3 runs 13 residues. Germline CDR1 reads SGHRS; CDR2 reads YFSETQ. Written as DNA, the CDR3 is TGCGCCAGCAGGAGTAGCCGGCGGCCCTCAATGTACTTC. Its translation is CASRSSRRPSMYF. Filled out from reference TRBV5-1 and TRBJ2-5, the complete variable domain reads KAGVTQTPRYLIKTRGQQVTLSCSPISGHRSVSWYQQTPGQGLQFLFEYFSETQRNKGNFPGRFSGRQFSNSRSEMNVSTLELGDSALYLCASRSSRRPSMYFGPGTRLLVL.

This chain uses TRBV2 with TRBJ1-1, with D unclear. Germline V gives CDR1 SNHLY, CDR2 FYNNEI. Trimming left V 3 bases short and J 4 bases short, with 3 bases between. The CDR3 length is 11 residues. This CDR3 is CASSESTEAFF. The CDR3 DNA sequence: TGTGCCAGCAGTGAGAGCACTGAAGCTTTCTTT.

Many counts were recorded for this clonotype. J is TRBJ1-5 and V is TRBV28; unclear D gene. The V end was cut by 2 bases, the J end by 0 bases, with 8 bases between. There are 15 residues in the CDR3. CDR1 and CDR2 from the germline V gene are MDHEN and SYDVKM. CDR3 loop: CASSLNSHSNQPQHF. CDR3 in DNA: TGTGCCAGCAGTTTAAACAGCCATAGCAATCAGCCCCAGCATTTT. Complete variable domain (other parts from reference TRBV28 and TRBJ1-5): DVKVTQSSRYLVKRTGEKVFLECVQDMDHENMFWYRQDPGLGLRLIYFSYDVKMKEKGDIPEGYSVSREKKERFSLILESASTNQTSMYLCASSLNSHSNQPQHFGDGTRLSIL.

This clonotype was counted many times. The CDR3 loop reads CASTPGKGWSEAFF. The CDR3, as DNA: TGTGCCAGCACCCCAGGGAAGGGGTGGTCTGAAGCTTTCTTT. The chain recombines TRBV7-8 with TRBJ1-1; TRBD1 might be the D (5 bases). V was cut by 7 bases and J by 6 bases, with 18 bases left in between. The length of the CDR3 is 14 residues. Looked up from germline, CDR1 is SGHVS and CDR2 is FQNEAQ.

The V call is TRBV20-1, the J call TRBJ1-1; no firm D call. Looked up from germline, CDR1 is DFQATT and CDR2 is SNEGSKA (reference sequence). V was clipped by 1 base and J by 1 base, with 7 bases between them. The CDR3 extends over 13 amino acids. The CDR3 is CSARVRSNTEAFF. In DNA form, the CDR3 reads TGCAGTGCTAGAGTTAGGTCGAACACTGAAGCTTTCTTT.

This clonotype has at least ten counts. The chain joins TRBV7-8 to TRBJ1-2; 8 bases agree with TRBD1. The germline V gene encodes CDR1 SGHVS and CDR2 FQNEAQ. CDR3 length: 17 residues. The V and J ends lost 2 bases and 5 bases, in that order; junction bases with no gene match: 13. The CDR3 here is CASSLYGRGQWLYGYTF. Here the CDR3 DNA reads TGTGCCAGCAGCTTATACGGCAGGGGGCAATGGTTGTATGGCTACACCTTC.

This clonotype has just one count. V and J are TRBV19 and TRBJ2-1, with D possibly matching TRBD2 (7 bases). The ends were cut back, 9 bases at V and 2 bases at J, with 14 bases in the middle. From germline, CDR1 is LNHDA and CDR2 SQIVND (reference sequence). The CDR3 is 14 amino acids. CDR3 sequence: CASWAGAPYNEQFF. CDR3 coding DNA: TGTGCCAGCTGGGCGGGGGCCCCCTACAATGAGCAGTTCTTC.

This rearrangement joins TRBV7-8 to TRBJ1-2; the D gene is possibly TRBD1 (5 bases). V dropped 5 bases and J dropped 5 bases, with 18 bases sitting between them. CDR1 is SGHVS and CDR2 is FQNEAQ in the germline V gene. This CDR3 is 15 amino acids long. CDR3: CASSVDQQVFYGYTF. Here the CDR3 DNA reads TGTGCCAGCAGCGTTGACCAACAGGTGTTTTATGGCTACACCTTC.